This T cell receptor (beta chain) was documented in a study of cytomegalovirus exposure and HLA in healthy donors. Notes on the study in general: Within an earlier analysis, most TCR beta V segments proved productive either about 90% or about 30% of the time.

Concerning this clone itself: Its antigen is unknown.

The CDR3 runs 14 residues. V lost 3 bases, J lost 8 bases, and 9 bases stayed unmatched. Germline CDR1 LNHDA, CDR2 SQIVND (reference sequence). It was with 60 Vbeta and 13 Jbeta primers that the PCR ran. Some clones are missing from TCRdb's copy, which holds only in-frame ones; the method was immunoSEQ multiplex PCR. Of 95,000 to 150,000 clones in the sample, around 79% are singletons; the top ten hold about 1.5%. The chain employs TRBV19 and TRBJ1-2; 7 bases line up with TRBD1. The material sequenced was PBMCs. The sequence was collected from a woman between 18 and 29 years old in good health and CMV-seronegative. In nucleotides, the CDR3 is TGTGCCAGTAGTATCGACAGGGAGGCCCTCGGCTACACCTTC. Amino acids: CASSIDREALGYTF. The full variable domain, in which reference TRBV19 and TRBJ1-2 provide the parts outside the CDR3, is DGGITQSPKYLFRKEGQNVTLSCEQNLNHDAMYWYRQDPGQGLRLIYYSQIVNDFQKGDIAEGYSVSREKKESFPLTVTSAQKNPTAFYLCASSIDREALGYTFGSGTRLTVV.